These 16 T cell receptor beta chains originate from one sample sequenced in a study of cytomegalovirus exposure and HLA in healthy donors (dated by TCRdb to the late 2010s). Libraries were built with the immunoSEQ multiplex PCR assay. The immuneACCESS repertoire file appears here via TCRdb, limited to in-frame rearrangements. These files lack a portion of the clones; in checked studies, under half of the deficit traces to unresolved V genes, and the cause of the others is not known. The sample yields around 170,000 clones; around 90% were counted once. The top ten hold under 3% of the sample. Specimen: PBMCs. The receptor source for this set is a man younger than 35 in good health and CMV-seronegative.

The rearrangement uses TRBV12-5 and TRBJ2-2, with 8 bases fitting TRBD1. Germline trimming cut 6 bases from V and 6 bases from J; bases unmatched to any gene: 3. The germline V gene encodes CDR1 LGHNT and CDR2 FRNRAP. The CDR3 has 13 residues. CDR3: CASGPTGAGELFF. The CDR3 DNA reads TGTGCTAGTGGCCCGACAGGGGCCGGGGAGCTGTTTTTT.

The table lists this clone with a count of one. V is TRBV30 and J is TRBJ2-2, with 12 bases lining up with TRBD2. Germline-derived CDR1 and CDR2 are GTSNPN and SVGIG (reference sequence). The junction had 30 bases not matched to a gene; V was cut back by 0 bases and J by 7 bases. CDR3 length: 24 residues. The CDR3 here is CAWSVQSQKCSLSTSGSNVGELFF. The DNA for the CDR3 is TGTGCCTGGAGTGTACAATCTCAAAAATGCTCACTCTCGACTAGCGGGAGCAATGTCGGGGAGCTGTTTTTT.

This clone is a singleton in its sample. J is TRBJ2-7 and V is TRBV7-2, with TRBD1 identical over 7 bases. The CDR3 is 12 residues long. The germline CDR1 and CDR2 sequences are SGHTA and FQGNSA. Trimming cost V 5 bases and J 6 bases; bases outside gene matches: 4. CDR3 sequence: CASSETGPEQYF. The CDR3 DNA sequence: TGTGCCAGCAGCGAGACAGGGCCCGAGCAGTACTTC.

The CDR3 nucleotides are TGTGCCAGCACCTACTTACCGGGACTAGCTGGGGATGAGCAGTTCTTC. This sequence encodes CASTYLPGLAGDEQFF. The J gene is TRBJ2-1, the V gene TRBV2; TRBD2 matches at 9 bases. Germline V gene sequence: CDR1 SNHLY, CDR2 FYNNEI. CDR3 length: 16 amino acids. The V gene end was trimmed by 7 bases and the J gene end by 8 bases; junction bases not matched to a gene: 15. The variable domain in full, completed from reference TRBV2 and TRBJ2-1, reads EPEVTQTPSHQVTQMGQEVILRCVPISNHLYFYWYRQILGQKVEFLVSFYNNEISEKSEIFDDQFSVERPDGSNFTLKIRSTKLEDSAMYFCASTYLPGLAGDEQFFGPGTRLTVL.

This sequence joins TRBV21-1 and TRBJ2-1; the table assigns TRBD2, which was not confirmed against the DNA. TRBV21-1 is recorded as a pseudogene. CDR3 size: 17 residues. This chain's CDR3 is CASNPAGLEGGYNEQFF. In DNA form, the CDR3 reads TGTGCCAGCAACCCAGCGGGATTGGAGGGGGGATACAATGAGCAGTTCTTC.

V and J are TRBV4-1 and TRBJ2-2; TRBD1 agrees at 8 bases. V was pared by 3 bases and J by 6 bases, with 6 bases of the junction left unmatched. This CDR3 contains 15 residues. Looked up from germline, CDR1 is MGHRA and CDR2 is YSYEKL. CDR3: CASSQDRVAAGELFF. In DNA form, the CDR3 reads TGCGCCAGCAGCCAGGACAGGGTGGCGGCCGGGGAGCTGTTTTTT.

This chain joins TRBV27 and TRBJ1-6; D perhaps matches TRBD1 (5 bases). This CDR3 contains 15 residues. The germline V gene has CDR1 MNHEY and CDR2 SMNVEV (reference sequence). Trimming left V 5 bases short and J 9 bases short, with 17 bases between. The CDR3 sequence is CASSGAADYSSPLHF. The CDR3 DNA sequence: TGTGCCAGCAGTGGGGCGGCGGATTACAGTTCACCCCTCCACTTT.

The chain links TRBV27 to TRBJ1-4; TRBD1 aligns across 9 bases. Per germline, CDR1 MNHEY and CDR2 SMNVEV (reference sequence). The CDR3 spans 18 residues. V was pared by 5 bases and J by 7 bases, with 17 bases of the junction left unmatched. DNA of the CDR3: TGTGCCAGCAGTCTAAGCCCACAGGGGGCGAGTCGACGTGAAAAACTGTTTTTT. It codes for CASSLSPQGASRREKLFF. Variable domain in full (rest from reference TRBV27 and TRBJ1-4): EAQVTQNPRYLITVTGKKLTVTCSQNMNHEYMSWYRQDPGLGLRQIYYSMNVEVTDKGDVPEGYKVSRKEKRNFPLILESPSPNQTSLYFCASSLSPQGASRREKLFFGSGTQLSVL.

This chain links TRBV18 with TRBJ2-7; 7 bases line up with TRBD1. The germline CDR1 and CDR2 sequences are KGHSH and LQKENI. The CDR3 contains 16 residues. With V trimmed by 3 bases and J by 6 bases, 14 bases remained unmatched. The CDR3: CASSPRQGSGQLEQYV. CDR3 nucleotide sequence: TGTGCCAGCTCACCCCGACAGGGTTCAGGTCAGCTCGAGCAGTACGTC.

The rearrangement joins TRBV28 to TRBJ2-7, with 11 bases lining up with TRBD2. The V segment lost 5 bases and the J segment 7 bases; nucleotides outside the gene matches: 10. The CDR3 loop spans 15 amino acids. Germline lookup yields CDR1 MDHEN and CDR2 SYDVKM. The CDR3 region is CASSTSLGLAGEQYF. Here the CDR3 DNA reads TGTGCCAGCAGTACATCGCTCGGACTAGCGGGTGAGCAGTACTTC.

The CDR3 DNA follows: TGTGCCAGCAGCCCCGGGGGGAGCTATAGCAATCAGCCCCAGCATTTT. Its translation: CASSPGGSYSNQPQHF. J is TRBJ1-5 and V is TRBV28; D is possibly TRBD1 (5 bases). Germline CDR1 MDHEN, CDR2 SYDVKM. The V end was cut by 6 bases, the J end by 0 bases, with 15 bases between. The CDR3 loop spans 16 amino acids.

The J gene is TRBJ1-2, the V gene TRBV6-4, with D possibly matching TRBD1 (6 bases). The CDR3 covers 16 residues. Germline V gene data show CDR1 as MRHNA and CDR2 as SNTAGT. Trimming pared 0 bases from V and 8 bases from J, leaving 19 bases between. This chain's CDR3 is CASSDSNTGPPRGYTF. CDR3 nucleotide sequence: TGTGCCAGCAGTGACTCTAATACAGGGCCGCCGCGCGGCTACACCTTC.

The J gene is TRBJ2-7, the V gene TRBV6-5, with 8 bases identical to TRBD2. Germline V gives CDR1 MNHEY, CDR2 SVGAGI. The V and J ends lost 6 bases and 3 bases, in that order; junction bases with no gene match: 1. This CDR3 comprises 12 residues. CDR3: CASSTSGYEQYF. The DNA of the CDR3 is TGTGCCAGCAGCACTAGCGGCTACGAGCAGTACTTC.

This CDR3 reads CASSYRGGLSTSTDTQYF. Written as DNA, the CDR3 is TGTGCCAGCAGTTACCGTGGGGGACTGTCAACTAGCACAGATACGCAGTATTTT. This chain joins TRBV27 and TRBJ2-3; the D gene is possibly TRBD2 (6 bases). The CDR3 has 18 amino acids. Germline V gene lookup returns CDR1 MNHEY and CDR2 SMNVEV (reference sequence). V lost 4 bases, J lost 0 bases, and 20 bases lay in between.

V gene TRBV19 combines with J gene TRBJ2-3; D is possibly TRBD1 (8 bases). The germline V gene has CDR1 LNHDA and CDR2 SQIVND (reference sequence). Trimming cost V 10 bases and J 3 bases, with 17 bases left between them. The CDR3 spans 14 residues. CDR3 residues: CATGTGGGTDTQYF. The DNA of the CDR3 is TGTGCCACCGGGACAGGCGGGGGAACAGATACGCAGTATTTT.

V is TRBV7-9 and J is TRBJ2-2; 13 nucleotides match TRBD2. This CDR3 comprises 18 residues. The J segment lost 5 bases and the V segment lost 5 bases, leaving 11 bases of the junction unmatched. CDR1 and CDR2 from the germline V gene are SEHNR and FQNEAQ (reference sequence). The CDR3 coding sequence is TGTGCCAGCAGCCATCGCGGACTAGCGGGAGAGGGTACCGGGGAGCTGTTTTTT. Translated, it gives CASSHRGLAGEGTGELFF.